This T cell receptor beta chain originates from a study of blood T cells in healthy people across ages. This CDR3 is 15 amino acids long. Germline V gene sequence: CDR1 DFQATT, CDR2 SNEGSKA (reference sequence). V lost 5 bases and J lost 2; bases outside the gene matches: 8. Then a second PCR, running roughly 6 to 11 cycles, was carried out with a sample-barcoded 5' primer and a J-beta primer mix. Per sample, CDR3-containing paired-end reads numbered at least 2.5 million. TCRdb re-analysed the 5' RACE reads in MiXCR, keeping a single row per CDR3 protein. Among around 1.1 million distinct CDR3 sequences, approximately 38% were seen once, and the ten largest hold around 13%.

The chain employs TRBV20-1 and TRBJ2-3, with 9 bases fitting TRBD2. The sample was blood. This receptor was obtained from a man aged 18 to 29 in good health. CDR3 nucleotide sequence: TGCAGTGCTGGAGGACTAGCGTTTACCACAGATACGCAGTATTTT. Amino acid sequence: CSAGGLAFTTDTQYF.